This TCR beta chain was recorded in a study of blood T cell repertoires in COVID-19. Study as a whole: From T cells, B-cell-depleted T cells, or PBMCs came the material, which was cDNA or gDNA.

Authors' processing steps: Estimated nucleated cell counts came from reference gene primer amplification. The repertoire was sequenced with immunoSEQ multiplex PCR; TCRdb's copy has only in-frame clones and lacks some. V, J and clone size derive from that table, while D and trimming were established from the DNA sequence. The sample consists of around 23,000 clones, about nine tenths of them appearing once. Sequencing used peripheral blood. The clonotype originates from a human donor in a cohort sampled during active COVID-19.

The CDR3 region is CASSQRRDRGRSEQFF. The CDR3 DNA reads TGTGCCAGTAGCCAGCGCCGGGACAGGGGGCGCAGTGAGCAGTTCTTC. V is TRBV19 and J is TRBJ2-1; 12 nucleotides align to TRBD1. The trim removed 6 bases at V and 9 bases at J, leaving 12 bases unmatched. The germline CDR1 and CDR2 sequences are LNHDA and SQIVND (reference sequence). The length of the CDR3 is 16 residues.